This T cell receptor (beta chain) was sequenced for a study of identical twins. TCRdb fed the 5' RACE reads into MiXCR, producing one record per CDR3 protein. The sample includes about 470,000 distinct CDR3 sequences, 20% to 30% of them seen just once. The CDR3 totals 15 residues. Deletions cut 6 bases from V and 1 base from J, with 15 bases between. This clonotype was seen a handful of times. What it binds is unknown. Findings of the study overall: Where out-of-frame alpha sequences were twin-shared, they showed excess low generation probability. In beta out-of-frame sequences, the excess sharing between twins was weaker.

Healthy Caucasian individuals made up all the donors. In addition, the sample was reused for a study of T cells expressing NK-cell markers. That source notes: TCR beta repertoires came from sorted CD3+CD56+NKG2C+, CD3+CD56+NKG2C- and CD3+CD56-NKG2C+ T cells.

The J gene is TRBJ1-2, the V gene TRBV12-3 or TRBV12-4, with a tentative D call TRBD1 (5 bases). The sample taken for sequencing was CD4+ T cells sorted from blood. This TCR was sampled from a woman aged 18-29 years in good health. CDR3 coding DNA: TGTGCCAGCAGCCGCACCGGGGGGGTTAACTATGGCTACACCTTC. The encoded protein is CASSRTGGVNYGYTF.